The text below deals with one T cell receptor beta chain. What antigen it recognizes has not been identified. Per-base quality was not reported, and no clone a single base away is much larger than it. To identify antigen-specific CD4+ T cell clonotypes by their expansion, the ViraFEST assay first stimulated PBMC with viral peptide pools and then applied TCR sequencing. After around ten days of culture, CD4+ T cells were isolated with the EasySep CD4+ T cell isolation kit. Convalescent patients had PCR-confirmed SARS-CoV-2 infection between March and December 2020, before Alpha, Beta and Delta variants emerged in the United States. Two doses of either the BNT162b2 or the mRNA-1273 mRNA SARS-CoV-2 vaccine were administered to participants. Each well held 2 million to 2.5 million PBMC cultured in IMDM containing approximately 5.3% human AB serum, 8.5 to 10 IU/ml IL-2 and gentamicin, along with roughly 10 ug/ml peptides. On days 3 and 7, half of the culture medium was replaced with fresh IL-2-containing medium. Unless noted otherwise, every peptide stimulation condition was cultured in triplicate wells. Using Ficoll-Paque Plus gradient centrifugation, PBMC were separated from whole blood and then either used fresh or cryopreserved at -140C. Overlapping peptide pools spanned the spike proteins of SARS-CoV-2 and the common cold coronaviruses HCoV-NL63, HCoV-OC43 and HCoV-229E. The QIAamp micro DNA kit was used to extract genomic DNA from the cultured CD4+ T cells.

The sample is drawn from a study of vaccination effects on CD4 cells after COVID-19 (dated by TCRdb to between 2022 and 2023). For the study in its entirety: Samples were taken from three convalescent patients early (day +14) and late (day +241, +227, +161 respectively) after vaccination. Across the study, the median time from the second dose to post-vaccine sampling was 72 days (range 14 to 241). SARS-CoV-2 spike-specific CD4+ TCR repertoires were compared before and after mRNA vaccination in COVID-19 convalescent patients and in infection-naive vaccine recipients. The full study included roughly 10 COVID-19 convalescent patients and a handful of SARS-CoV-2-naive healthy vaccine recipients. Cultures from other donors in the study were sequenced with the Oncomine TCR Beta short-read assay on an Illumina iSeq 100.

The library was made by the immunoSEQ multiplex PCR assay. DNA from the cultured and isolated CD4+ T cells underwent TCR beta CDR3 sequencing. The authors' analysis ran thus. Non-productive TCR sequences were removed and reads were trimmed to the CDR3 region, keeping CDR3s of at least 7 amino acids. Antigen-specific clonotypes were identified with the MANAFEST web app by comparing expansion in peptide wells against reference cultures. For clones to be considered positive, expansion at FDR<0.05 versus reference and all other wells, an odds ratio above 5, and a frequency above 0.1% in two replicate wells were required. Cross-reactive clonotypes were defined as significantly expanded in SARS-CoV-2 spike wells and in at least one common cold coronavirus spike condition. Levenshtein distance calculated with the stringdist R package was used to assess CDR3 similarity, and unrooted trees were constructed with ape in R 3.6.1. Not all clones reach the TCRdb copy of this immuneACCESS table, which keeps in-frame sequences only. Checked studies attribute under half of the gap to unresolved V genes and leave the rest unexplained. Clone size and the V and J calls come from that table; the DNA yielded D and trimming. This sample comprises approximately 16,000 clones, around 75% of them detected only once. The ten largest clonotypes hold 20% to 25% of the sample.

V gives up 2 bases and J gives up 8 bases, and the segment between their germline ends measures 12 bases. From a lookup of the germline V gene (reference sequence), CDR1 and CDR2 are SEHNR and FQNEAQ. The CDR3, cysteine through phenylalanine, is 14 amino acids long. The CDR3 DNA has 42 bases and is translated from base 1. What the authors observed across the whole study: At late post-vaccination timepoints, both infection-induced and vaccine-induced clones showed marked clonal contraction, consistent with waning T cell responses. Among convalescent patients, the spike-reactive repertoire after vaccination was made up mainly of new vaccine-induced clones that were largely distinct from the clones induced by infection. Only a small number of convalescent patients were included, and no early post-infection timepoints were available, which limited the study.

Material: CD4+ T cells from PBMCs cultured with HCoV-NL63 spike peptides, obtained after COVID-19 vaccination. In light of the paper, this sample's cell subset or site label describes: HCoV-NL63 spike overlapping peptide pool stimulation. The TCR sequence derives from a human donor who had a prior SARS-CoV-2 infection. The V and J genes are TRBV7-9 and TRBJ1-4; too little of a D gene remains to name it. The sequenced DNA is TGTGCCAGCAGCTTATCGGGCAGCGGGGAAAAACTGTTTTTT. The translation is CASSLSGSGEKLFF.